The sequence of this TCR beta chain was determined in a study of blood T cell repertoires in COVID-19. Study context: COVID-19 samples collected from the United States, Italy and Spain covered acute and convalescent phases. T cells, B-cell-depleted T cells, or PBMCs provided the cDNA or gDNA that served as material.

How the authors handled the data: The authors estimated nucleated cell counts from reference gene primer amplification. Data came from immunoSEQ multiplex PCR; TCRdb stores just in-frame clones and leaves some out. D and trimming were read from the DNA, whereas the V and J calls and clone size are those reported in that table. The profile shows over 200,000 clones, approximately 86% of them singletons. With V trimmed by 2 bases and J by 3 bases, 11 bases remained unmatched. There are 17 residues in the CDR3. Germline loops: CDR1 SGHDT, CDR2 YYEEEE. The chain has TRBV5-6 and TRBJ1-2; 9 bases fit TRBD1. The origin of this receptor is a man in his forties who had recovered from COVID-19. The sequenced sample consisted of peripheral blood. CDR3 nucleotides: TGTGCCAGCAGCTTAGTTCGGGACAGGGCTGTGTACTATGGCTACACCTTC. This codes for CASSLVRDRAVYYGYTF.